This is a list of T cell receptor beta chains from one sample in a study of blood T cell repertoires in COVID-19. Using immunoSEQ multiplex PCR, the repertoire was profiled, and TCRdb retains in-frame clones only, with some absent. The data hold about 250,000 clones, with approximately 85% observed a single time. The specimen was peripheral blood. The receptors were gathered from a human donor with COVID-19, enrolled during active disease. The donor label of this sample is uncertain. Each CDR3 is given with its conserved first and last residue. D genes are given only for firm matches. Some rows mark clone size as missing; the rest say once, few, many or name a class of expanded clone.

v_call,j_call,d_call,clone_size,cdr3_nt,cdr3_aa
TRBV19,TRBJ1-1,-,once,TGTGCCAGTAGGGAGACAGCCCTGAACACTGAAGCTTTCTTT,CASRETALNTEAFF
TRBV19,TRBJ2-3,TRBD1,once,TGTGCCAGTAGTAACCCAGACAGGGGGTTAGATACGCAGTATTTT,CASSNPDRGLDTQYF
TRBV9,TRBJ1-5,-,-,TGTGCCAGCAGCGTAGATCATAGCAATCAGCCCCAGCATTTT,CASSVDHSNQPQHF
TRBV7-3,TRBJ2-2,-,-,TGTGCCAGCAGCTTATTAGCTAGCCAAAACACCGGGGAGCTGTTTTTT,CASSLLASQNTGELFF
TRBV5-6,TRBJ1-1,-,few,TGTGCCAGCAGCTTCAGGGACACTGAAGCTTTCTTT,CASSFRDTEAFF
TRBV2,TRBJ2-1,TRBD2,-,TGTGCCAGCAGTGAACGGACTAGCGCCACGTACAATGAGCAGTTCTTC,CASSERTSATYNEQFF
TRBV28,TRBJ2-7,-,-,TGTGCCAGCAGCCAGGGGCCTCCCTCCTACGAGCAGTACTTC,CASSQGPPSYEQYF
TRBV4-3,TRBJ1-5,TRBD1,once,TGCGCCAGCAGCCAGGGGACAGGGGGCGTGCAGCCCCAGCATTTT,CASSQGTGGVQPQHF
TRBV5-4,TRBJ2-3,TRBD2,-,TGTGCCAGCAGGTTGGGCCCCATGACTAGCGGCCGCACAGATACGCAGTATTTT,CASRLGPMTSGRTDTQYF
TRBV5-1,TRBJ2-7,TRBD2,-,TGCGCCAGCAGCCCCGCGACCCCTCGGATGATAGCGGGAGGCTCCTACGAGCAGTACTTC,CASSPATPRMIAGGSYEQYF
TRBV3-1/TRBV3-2,TRBJ1-2,TRBD1,-,TGTGCCAGCAGCCGATTTGGACAGGGGTGGGATGTAACCTATGGCTACACCTTC,CASSRFGQGWDVTYGYTF
TRBV11-3,TRBJ2-2,-,-,TGTGCCAGCAGCTTAGTATCCTCGACGGGAACCGGGGAGCTGTTTTTT,CASSLVSSTGTGELFF
TRBV19,TRBJ2-2,TRBD1,-,TGTGCCAGTAGTATCCGACAGGGCGGCACCGGGGAGCTGTTTTTT,CASSIRQGGTGELFF
TRBV4-3,TRBJ1-3,-,once,TGCGCCAGCAGCCAAGATGCAGGGGTAATAAACACCATATATTTT,CASSQDAGVINTIYF
TRBV5-1,TRBJ2-3,-,-,TGCGCCAGCAGCTTGGAGGGGCGCGGCACAGATACGCAGTATTTT,CASSLEGRGTDTQYF
TRBV7-3,TRBJ2-3,TRBD2,-,TGTGCCAGCAGCTTAACTCCCAGCGGGGAGGGCACAGATACGCAGTATTTT,CASSLTPSGEGTDTQYF
TRBV28,TRBJ1-3,-,-,TGTGCCAGCAGTTTGTCGTTCGGCTCTGGAAACACCATATATTTT,CASSLSFGSGNTIYF
TRBV10-2,TRBJ2-7,TRBD1,-,TGCGCCAGCAGGGGACAGAGCTCCTACGAGCAGTACTTC,CASRGQSSYEQYF
TRBV6-2/TRBV6-3,TRBJ1-5,TRBD1,-,TGTGCCAGCAGTTCCGCAAACAGGGGACAGCCCCAGCATTTT,CASSSANRGQPQHF
TRBV5-4,TRBJ1-1,-,-,TGTGCCAGCAGCGACAGCAGATACCTGAACACTGAAGCTTTCTTT,CASSDSRYLNTEAFF
TRBV19,TRBJ2-7,-,-,TGTGCCAGTAGTATAACGACAGGCTACTACGAGCAGTACTTC,CASSITTGYYEQYF
TRBV12-3/TRBV12-4,TRBJ1-4,-,-,TGTGCCAGCAGCGTACAGTTTAATGAAAAACTGTTTTTT,CASSVQFNEKLFF
TRBV5-1,TRBJ2-1,TRBD1,-,TGCGCCAGCAGCTTGGGAGGGACAGCCTACAATGAGCAGTTCTTC,CASSLGGTAYNEQFF
TRBV4-3,TRBJ2-7,TRBD2,-,TGCGCCAGCAGCGACGGGACTAGCTTCCACGAGCAGTACTTC,CASSDGTSFHEQYF
TRBV28,TRBJ2-7,-,-,TGTGCCAGCAGTTTAGAGTACGAGCAGTACTTC,CASSLEYEQYF
TRBV29-1,TRBJ1-6,TRBD1,few,TGCAGCGTTAGGGACAGAAGTGATTCACCCCTCCACTTT,CSVRDRSDSPLHF
TRBV19,TRBJ1-3,-,-,TGTGCCAGTACCCAAGACAGGTCCTCTGGAAACACCATATATTTT,CASTQDRSSGNTIYF
TRBV5-1,TRBJ1-2,-,-,TGCGCCAGCAGCTTGGCCCGGGGATTGGACTATGGCTACACCTTC,CASSLARGLDYGYTF
TRBV19,TRBJ1-5,TRBD1,-,TGTGCCAGCAAACGGACAGGCGTTCAATCGGCCCAGCATTTT,CASKRTGVQSAQHF
TRBV19,TRBJ2-1,TRBD1,-,TGTGCCAGTAGTCCCGAGAGGGACAGGGGAAGTAGTGAGCAGTTCTTC,CASSPERDRGSSEQFF
TRBV4-1,TRBJ1-3,TRBD1,-,TGCGCCAGCAGCCAAGATAAGTGGGACAGGGGGCCTGGAAACACCATATATTTT,CASSQDKWDRGPGNTIYF
TRBV27,TRBJ2-7,TRBD1,-,TGTGCCAGCAGTCCTTTTCGAGGACAGGGAAGAGAGCAGTACTTC,CASSPFRGQGREQYF
TRBV7-8,TRBJ2-5,-,-,TGTGCCAGCAGCTTAAGGAGTATTCAAGAGACCCAGTACTTC,CASSLRSIQETQYF
TRBV30,TRBJ2-3,TRBD1,-,TGTGCCTGGAGCCACCAGGGGGCTGGAAGGGATACGCAGTATTTT,CAWSHQGAGRDTQYF
TRBV7-3,TRBJ2-1,TRBD2,-,TGTGCCAGCAGCTTAGGATTTTCTAGCGGGAGAAATGAGCAGTTCTTC,CASSLGFSSGRNEQFF
TRBV6-2/TRBV6-3,TRBJ2-3,TRBD1,-,TGTGCCAGCAGTGTCCGGGACAGGGGAGGAGATACGCAGTATTTT,CASSVRDRGGDTQYF
TRBV29-1,TRBJ1-2,TRBD1,-,TGCAGCGTCGGGACAGGGGACAACTATGGCTACACCTTC,CSVGTGDNYGYTF
TRBV5-4,TRBJ2-1,TRBD1,-,TGTGCCAGCACCTCTGCAGGGGGATACAATGAGCAGTTCTTC,CASTSAGGYNEQFF
TRBV19,TRBJ1-2,TRBD1,few,TGTGCCAGTAGTATAACAGGGGATGGCTACACCTTC,CASSITGDGYTF
TRBV28,TRBJ1-1,-,-,TGTGCCAGCAAACAAGGGAGCACTGAAGCTTTCTTT,CASKQGSTEAFF
TRBV3-1/TRBV3-2,TRBJ2-3,TRBD2,-,TGTGCCAGCGGACTAGCGGGAGAGGGTGATACGCAGTATTTT,CASGLAGEGDTQYF
TRBV28,TRBJ1-5,-,-,TGTGCCAGCAGTGGGGAAGGAGGGCGACACAATCAGCCCCAGCATTTT,CASSGEGGRHNQPQHF
TRBV5-6,TRBJ2-2,-,-,TGTGCCAGCAGCTTGAGCAGCGCGAACACCGGGGAGCTGTTTTTT,CASSLSSANTGELFF
TRBV5-1,TRBJ1-5,-,-,TGCGCCAGCAGCTTGGATGGCGGGGATCAGCCCCAGCATTTT,CASSLDGGDQPQHF
TRBV4-1,TRBJ1-6,-,-,TGCGCCAGCAGCTATAACAGGGACGATTCACCCCTCCACTTT,CASSYNRDDSPLHF
TRBV3-1/TRBV3-2,TRBJ1-1,-,once,TGTGCCAGCAGCCTTAGACAGGTGAACACTGAAGCTTTCTTT,CASSLRQVNTEAFF
TRBV11-2,TRBJ1-1,TRBD1,-,TGTGCCAGCAGCGCCCCCGGGACAGGGGGGTACACTGAAGCTTTCTTT,CASSAPGTGGYTEAFF
TRBV5-1,TRBJ1-2,-,once,TGCGCCAGCAGCGCGGAGGAGGATGGCTACACCTTC,CASSAEEDGYTF
TRBV14,TRBJ1-2,TRBD1,-,TGTGCCAGCAGCCAGGGACAGGTCTATGGCTACACCTTC,CASSQGQVYGYTF
TRBV2,TRBJ2-2,-,few,TGTGCCAGCACCCAAAGGGGGACGAACACCGGGGAGCTGTTTTTT,CASTQRGTNTGELFF
TRBV19,TRBJ2-5,-,-,TGTGCCAGTAGATTGCTGGGCGGGACTCAAGAGACCCAGTACTTC,CASRLLGGTQETQYF
TRBV19,TRBJ1-2,-,-,TGTGCCAGTAGTATAACAGGGAATGGCGACTATGGCTACACCTTC,CASSITGNGDYGYTF
TRBV9,TRBJ2-2,-,-,TGTGCCAGCAGCCCTTTGGGCGCAGGGCTCACCGGGGAGCTGTTTTTT,CASSPLGAGLTGELFF
TRBV28,TRBJ2-6,TRBD1,-,TGTGCCAGCACCGTAGGGGGACAGGCGTTATCTGGGGCCAACGTCCTGACTTTC,CASTVGGQALSGANVLTF
TRBV9,TRBJ1-1,TRBD1,-,TGTGCCAGCAGCCGATCGGGACAGCCGAACACTGAAGCTTTCTTT,CASSRSGQPNTEAFF
TRBV4-3,TRBJ2-1,TRBD2,-,TGCGCCAGCAGCCAAGGGGGGGGGTACAGCGGGAGTAATGAGCAGTTCTTC,CASSQGGGYSGSNEQFF
TRBV7-2,TRBJ1-6,-,-,TGTGCCAGCACAGGGTTCAGGGGTAATTCACCCCTCCACTTT,CASTGFRGNSPLHF